This T cell receptor beta chain originates from a study of cytomegalovirus exposure and HLA in healthy donors. The CDR3 spans 15 residues. CDR1 SEHNR and CDR2 FQNEAQ come from the germline V gene (reference sequence). V lost 0 bases to trimming and J lost 4 bases, with 12 bases between them. Primers: 60 Vbeta forward and 13 Jbeta reverse. Only in-frame clones appear in the TCRdb table, and some are missing; sequencing was by immunoSEQ multiplex PCR. Among over 130,000 clones listed, around 60% were seen once. The receptor was isolated from a woman in her sixties or seventies in good health and CMV-seropositive. Sequenced: PBMCs. The chain employs TRBV7-9 and TRBJ1-2, with no clear D. The CDR3 DNA reads TGTGCCAGCAGCTTAGCCCCGGAAACAGCCTATGGCTACACCTTC. Translation gives CASSLAPETAYGYTF.